This is a list of T cell receptor beta chains from one sample in a study of T-cell reconstitution after alpha-beta-depleted transplantation in children. TCRdb itself ran the PCR reads through MiXCR, one entry per CDR3 protein. The data contain roughly 4,000 distinct CDR3 sequences, 9.5% to 15% of them singletons. The sample consisted of PBMCs, mostly from graft donor cells, taken 60 days after TCRalphabeta/CD19-depleted stem cell transplant. The origin of the receptors is a male patient between 2 and 9 years old who had a stem cell transplant for acute lymphoblastic leukemia, so the T cells may come from the graft donor. Each CDR3 is given with its conserved first and last residue. The D gene is left open where the match is weak. Clone size is not always given. Where it is, it says once, few, many or a class for expanded clones.

>TRBV19|TRBJ1-2|.|many
CASSISSGTYGYTF
TGTGCCAGTAGTATTTCCTCTGGAACCTATGGCTACACCTTC
>TRBV9|TRBJ2-3|TRBD2|many
CASSFLAGGDTQYF
TGTGCCAGCAGCTTCCTAGCGGGGGGAGATACGCAGTATTTT
>TRBV28|TRBJ2-7|.|medium-sized
CASSSDSSYEQYF
TGTGCCAGCAGTTCGGACAGCTCCTACGAGCAGTACTTC
>TRBV3-1|TRBJ2-5|TRBD2|many
CASSHATSGGRETQYF
TGTGCCAGCAGCCATGCTACTAGCGGGGGGCGGGAGACCCAGTACTTC
>TRBV7-8|TRBJ2-7|.|many
CASSHGVWQSYEQYF
TGTGCCAGCAGCCACGGGGTATGGCAGTCCTACGAGCAGTACTTC
>TRBV29-1|TRBJ2-2|.|many
CSVGTGELFF
TGCAGCGTGGGGACCGGGGAGCTGTTTTTT
>TRBV7-9|TRBJ2-7|.|many
CASSFAVSYEQYF
TGTGCCAGCAGCTTTGCGGTCTCCTACGAGCAGTACTTC
>TRBV10-3|TRBJ1-1|TRBD1|many
CAVDRGQGTEAFF
TGTGCCGTCGACAGGGGGCAGGGCACTGAAGCTTTCTTT
>TRBV4-2|TRBJ2-3|TRBD2|many
CAMSPGPSGAGLITDTQYF
TGTGCCATGAGCCCCGGGCCTAGCGGGGCAGGATTAATCACAGATACGCAGTATTTT
>TRBV5-1|TRBJ2-1|.|many
CASSLGFNEQFF
TGCGCCAGCAGCTTGGGTTTCAATGAGCAGTTCTTC
>TRBV6-4|TRBJ2-5|TRBD1|.
CASSPDRGETQYF
TGTGCCAGCAGCCCTGACAGGGGGGAGACCCAGTACTTC
>TRBV5-1|TRBJ2-3|TRBD1|many
CASRRGGQEDTQYF
TGCGCCAGCCGACGAGGGGGACAGGAAGATACGCAGTATTTT
>TRBV20-1|TRBJ2-1|TRBD2|.
CSALTMREVYEQFF
TGCAGTGCTCTAACTATGCGGGAGGTATATGAGCAGTTCTTC
>TRBV13|TRBJ2-1|.|many
CASSDRRDEQFF
TGTGCCAGCAGCGATAGACGGGATGAGCAGTTCTTC
>TRBV10-3|TRBJ2-3|.|many
CAISENGNADTQYF
TGTGCCATCAGTGAGAACGGGAACGCAGATACGCAGTATTTT
>TRBV6-5|TRBJ2-7|TRBD2|.
CASSYSGGLGSYEQYF
TGTGCCAGCAGTTACTCGGGAGGGCTCGGGTCCTACGAGCAGTACTTC
>TRBV24-1|TRBJ1-1|.|many
CATSLIYLRRIPLGAPNTEAFF
TGTGCCACCAGTCTGATATACCTTAGAAGGATTCCGTTGGGGGCCCCGAACACTGAAGCTTTCTTT
>TRBV2|TRBJ2-5|TRBD2|medium-sized
CASSEQAPGGQETQYF
TGTGCCAGCAGTGAACAGGCCCCGGGGGGCCAAGAGACCCAGTACTTC
>TRBV3-1|TRBJ1-6|.|medium-sized
CASRESNSPLHF
TGTGCCAGCAGGGAATCCAATTCACCCCTCCACTTT
>TRBV7-8|TRBJ2-2|TRBD2|many
CASSLLRTSGFTGELFF
TGTGCCAGCAGCTTATTGAGGACTAGCGGGTTCACCGGGGAGCTGTTTTTT
>TRBV7-2|TRBJ2-7|.|medium-sized
CASSLDPQTYEQYF
TGTGCCAGCAGCTTAGACCCCCAGACCTACGAGCAGTACTTC
>TRBV12-3/TRBV12-4|TRBJ1-1|TRBD1|.
CASTRQGNTEAFF
TGTGCCAGCACGCGACAGGGGAACACTGAAGCTTTCTTT
>TRBV19|TRBJ2-6|.|many
CASSIGSASGANVLTF
TGTGCCAGTAGTATCGGCAGTGCCTCTGGGGCCAACGTCCTGACTTTC
>TRBV21-1|TRBJ2-1|.|many
CASSKEGSETGGSNEQFF
TGTGCCAGCAGCAAAGAAGGTAGTGAGACAGGGGGAAGCAATGAGCAGTTCTTC
>TRBV5-4|TRBJ2-1|TRBD2|medium-sized
CASKEPGLAGGGRNNEQFF
TGTGCCAGCAAAGAGCCGGGACTAGCGGGGGGCGGCAGAAACAATGAGCAGTTCTTC
>TRBV20-1|TRBJ1-1|.|many
CSARGSNTEAFF
TGCAGTGCCCGCGGGTCGAACACTGAAGCTTTCTTT
>TRBV28|TRBJ1-5|TRBD1|many
CASRTGSQPQHF
TGTGCCAGCAGGACAGGGTCCCAGCCCCAGCATTTT
>TRBV5-4|TRBJ1-1|.|few
CASSFSLSGSTEAFF
TGTGCCAGCTCCTTTAGCCTTTCCGGAAGTACTGAAGCTTTCTTT
>TRBV7-9|TRBJ2-3|TRBD2|medium-sized
CASSLQRGMRGSTDTQYF
TGTGCCAGCAGCTTACAGAGAGGGATGCGGGGGAGCACAGATACGCAGTATTTT
>TRBV7-9|TRBJ1-3|.|medium-sized
CASSWSLNSGNTIYF
TGTGCCAGCAGCTGGTCTCTCAACTCTGGAAACACCATATATTTT
>TRBV5-6|TRBJ2-5|TRBD1|many
CASSFRDRGTTQYF
TGTGCCAGCAGCTTCCGGGACAGGGGAACGACCCAGTACTTC
>TRBV20-1|TRBJ2-1|.|.
CSARDLGLSQFF
TGCAGTGCTAGAGATTTAGGCCTCTCACAGTTCTTC
>TRBV9|TRBJ2-1|TRBD1|many
CASSAIPGQGGHEQFF
TGTGCCAGCAGCGCCATCCCGGGACAGGGAGGACATGAGCAGTTCTTC
>TRBV6-1|TRBJ2-1|.|many
CASRSDWPSYNEQFF
TGTGCCAGCAGGAGCGACTGGCCCTCCTACAATGAGCAGTTCTTC
>TRBV4-2|TRBJ1-2|.|once
CAIGPVGLNYGYTF
TGTGCCATCGGCCCCGTCGGCCTAAACTATGGCTACACCTTC
>TRBV6-2/TRBV6-3|TRBJ2-5|.|many
CASSPGVETQYF
TGTGCCAGCAGTCCCGGGGTGGAGACCCAGTACTTC
>TRBV7-2|TRBJ2-3|TRBD2|.
CASSLASGRGTDTQYF
TGTGCCAGCAGCTTGGCTAGCGGTCGGGGTACAGATACGCAGTATTTT
>TRBV6-1|TRBJ2-6|TRBD1|many
CAEKGATLYSGANVLTF
TGTGCCGAGAAGGGGGCTACCCTTTATTCTGGGGCCAACGTCCTGACTTTC
>TRBV7-2|TRBJ2-1|TRBD1|many
CASSSTGVYHNEQFF
TGTGCCAGCAGCTCGACAGGGGTCTACCACAATGAGCAGTTCTTC
>TRBV12-3/TRBV12-4|TRBJ2-4|.|many
CASSSSDRKNIQYF
TGTGCCAGCAGTTCCTCGGACAGAAAAAACATTCAGTACTTC
>TRBV28|TRBJ2-7|TRBD2|medium-sized
CASSGRGLAGALRLEQYF
TGTGCCAGCTCTGGGAGGGGACTAGCGGGAGCCCTCCGCCTGGAGCAGTACTTC